These 6 T cell receptor beta chains share one sample of origin, sequenced in a study of CD8 T cells in Susac syndrome. Random hexamers served to reverse transcribe roughly 0.45 to 1 ug RNA. TCRdb redid the calling of the immunoSEQ multiplex PCR reads with MiXCR, one entry per CDR3 protein. The table shows around 160,000 distinct CDR3 sequences, with around 96% occurring only once. The specimen sequenced was CD4+ T cells from PBMCs. Source of these receptors: a human donor in good health.

The gene calls are TRBV6-5 and TRBJ1-1; 11 bases map to TRBD1. Germline CDR1 reads MNHEY; CDR2 reads SVGAGI. Trimming cost V 6 bases and J 4 bases; bases outside gene matches: 4. The CDR3 runs 14 residues. The DNA for the CDR3 is TGTGCCAGCAGGTGGGGACAGGGGGTCACTGAAGCTTTCTTT. It yields the protein CASRWGQGVTEAFF.

CDR3 nucleotides: TGTGCCAGCTCGCGAGCCAATCAGCCCCAGCATTTT. This encodes CASSRANQPQHF. This chain uses TRBV18 with TRBJ1-5; D remains unclear. The CDR3 length is 12 residues. The V and J ends lost 6 bases and 3 bases respectively, with 6 bases between them. Germline CDR1 KGHSH, CDR2 LQKENI.

The chain couples TRBV29-1 to TRBJ1-1, with 8 bases identical to TRBD1. The germline gives CDR1 SQVTM, CDR2 ANQGSEA. The CDR3 is 16 residues long. J gave up 4 bases and V 6 bases, and 16 bases lay outside the gene matches. The DNA of the CDR3 is TGCAGCGTCACCTCTACCGACAGGGGCTGGGGCACTGAAGCTTTCTTT. Protein product: CSVTSTDRGWGTEAFF. The variable domain in full, with the rest retrieved from reference TRBV29-1 and TRBJ1-1, is SAVISQKPSRDICQRGTSLTIQCQVDSQVTMMFWYRQQPGQSLTLIATANQGSEATYESGFVIDKFPISRPNLTFSTLTVSNMSPEDSSIYLCSVTSTDRGWGTEAFFGQGTRLTVV.

The V call is TRBV4-2, the J call TRBJ2-5, with TRBD2 identical over 10 bases. The germline CDR1 and CDR2 sequences are LGHNA and YNFKEQ. Trimming took 0 bases from V and 5 from J; bases not matched to a gene: 6. The CDR3 is made up of 16 amino acids. In DNA form, the CDR3 reads TGTGCCAGCAGCCAAGACGGTAGCGGGGGGAGGGAGACCCAGTACTTC. It is translated as CASSQDGSGGRETQYF.

The CDR3 region has the DNA TGTGCCAGCTCACCACCCGGGAACACTGAAGCTTTCTTT. It encodes CASSPPGNTEAFF. This chain joins TRBV18 and TRBJ1-1; D is uncertain. The V end lost 0 bases, the J end lost 1 base, and 3 bases lay between the germline ends. The V gene's germline CDR1 is KGHSH and CDR2 LQKENI. The CDR3 loop spans 13 amino acids.

The chain combines TRBV29-1 with TRBJ1-3; D gene ambiguous. This CDR3 contains 14 residues. The V end lost 3 bases, the J end lost 0 bases, and 9 bases lay between the germline ends. Germline CDR1 and CDR2: SQVTM and ANQGSEA. In DNA, the CDR3 is TGCAGCGTTGAGCCCGACACCTCTGGAAACACCATATATTTT. As protein: CSVEPDTSGNTIYF.